This is a list of T cell receptor beta chains from one sample in a study of T cells in Graves' hyperthyroidism and ophthalmopathy. One entry per CDR3 protein results from TCRdb running MiXCR on the multiplex PCR reads. The sample contains 400,000 to 500,000 distinct CDR3 sequences, 12% to 15% of which appear only once. The sample was blood. All receptors derive from a woman aged 18-29 years with Graves' hyperthyroidism. Each CDR3 is given with its conserved first and last residue. Each record gives: clone size, J gene, D gene, V gene, CDR3 DNA, CDR3 protein. The D gene is left open where the match is weak. Rows give clone size only sometimes, using once, few, many, or a class for an expanded clone.

>NA|TRBJ2-4|NA|TRBV29-1
TGCAGCGTAGTTATAAGGGGCGGCAAAAACATTCAGTACTTC
CSVVIRGGKNIQYF
>NA|TRBJ2-1|TRBD2|TRBV27
TGTGCCAGCAGTCCATGGAGACTAGCGGGAGAAAATGAGCAGTTCTTC
CASSPWRLAGENEQFF
>many|TRBJ2-7|TRBD1|TRBV12-3/TRBV12-4
TGTGCCAGCAGTTCCATATCTCAAGGACAGGGCCACGAGCAGTACTTC
CASSSISQGQGHEQYF
>NA|TRBJ2-5|TRBD1|TRBV5-1
TGCGCCAGCAGCTCAAATGACAGGGCAGGGACCCAGTACTTC
CASSSNDRAGTQYF
>many|TRBJ2-7|NA|TRBV6-1
TGTGCCAGCAGTGAAGGCTCCTGGGCAGCACCCTACGAGCAGTACTTC
CASSEGSWAAPYEQYF
>many|TRBJ2-7|NA|TRBV3-1
TGTGCCAGCAGCCTTACCGGGACTCGAGCATACGAGCAGTACTTC
CASSLTGTRAYEQYF
>NA|TRBJ2-7|NA|TRBV5-4
TGTGCCAGCAGCTTGCAGGATTTTGTCCCCGAGCAGTACTTC
CASSLQDFVPEQYF
>many|TRBJ2-7|NA|TRBV27
TGTGCCAGCCTAAAGCCCGGGATTGGTTACGAGCAGTACTTC
CASLKPGIGYEQYF
>once|TRBJ2-7|NA|TRBV27
TGTGCCAGCAGTTTACTCGGACCCCGGAGCGAGCAGTACTTC
CASSLLGPRSEQYF
>few|TRBJ2-1|NA|TRBV4-3
TGCGCCAGCAGCCAAGGCCCTAGGACCTACAATGAGCAGTTCTTC
CASSQGPRTYNEQFF
>many|TRBJ1-1|NA|TRBV7-8
TGTGCCAGCAGCTTAGAACCTCGAATAGCTCTCTCCACTGAAGCTTTCTTT
CASSLEPRIALSTEAFF
>NA|TRBJ1-1|NA|TRBV4-1
TGCGCCAGCAGCCAAGGAATCCTGAACACTGAAGCTTTCTTT
CASSQGILNTEAFF
>many|TRBJ2-1|TRBD1|TRBV28
TGTGCCAGCAGTACCCGGACAGGGGGCGGAGGGCAGTTCTTC
CASSTRTGGGGQFF
>NA|TRBJ2-1|TRBD2|TRBV5-5
TGTGCCAGCCCTGGGGGGGGGGGAAATGAGCAGTTCTTC
CASPGGGGNEQFF
>NA|TRBJ2-7|NA|TRBV4-3
TGCGCCAGCAGCCAAGTGTTGGGAGTAGGTGGGTCTGAGGACTACGAGCAGTACTTC
CASSQVLGVGGSEDYEQYF
>NA|TRBJ1-6|TRBD1|TRBV6-1
TGTGCCAGCAGCGTAGGACAGGGGGGATCACCCCTCCACTTT
CASSVGQGGSPLHF
>many|TRBJ2-1|TRBD1|TRBV20-1
TGCAGTGCTCCACGACGGGCAGGGGGACGGAATGAGCAGTTCTTC
CSAPRRAGGRNEQFF
>NA|TRBJ2-1|TRBD2|TRBV10-1
TGCGCCAGCAGCATAGCGGGAGATTCCTACAATGAGCAGTTCTTC
CASSIAGDSYNEQFF
>many|TRBJ2-3|NA|TRBV20-1
TGCAGTGCTAGAGCACTAGGGAAAGGGCACACAGATACGCAGTATTTT
CSARALGKGHTDTQYF
>few|TRBJ1-6|NA|TRBV3-1
TGTGCCAGCAGCCAAGCGGGCCTCGAGAGGTATAATTCACCCCTCCACTTT
CASSQAGLERYNSPLHF
>NA|TRBJ2-1|TRBD2|TRBV20-1
TGCAGTGCTAGAGCGCCGGGACTAGCGGGAGAGGGTGAGCAGTTCTTC
CSARAPGLAGEGEQFF
>many|TRBJ2-3|TRBD1|TRBV7-8
TGTGCCAGCAGCCTTCAGGGGGCTTTTGGAGATACGCAGTATTTT
CASSLQGAFGDTQYF
>many|TRBJ2-1|NA|TRBV2
TGTGCCAGCAGTCCTTTGGGGGGTCTAGCGCTAGACAATGAGCAGTTCTTC
CASSPLGGLALDNEQFF
>many|TRBJ1-6|NA|TRBV27
TGTGCCAGCACCCCCAGGGGACCTCATAATTCACCCCTCCACTTT
CASTPRGPHNSPLHF
>few|TRBJ2-6|TRBD1|TRBV6-1
TGTGCCAGCAGAGGACAGGGGGCACTTACTGGGGCCAACGTCCTGACTTTC
CASRGQGALTGANVLTF
>few|TRBJ1-5|NA|TRBV20-1
TGCAGTCTCACAGCCGGGGCACCCAATCAGCCCCAGCATTTT
CSLTAGAPNQPQHF
>few|TRBJ2-1|NA|TRBV19
TGTGCCAGTAGTACCTCCTTAACCAGCTCCTACAATGAGCAGTTCTTC
CASSTSLTSSYNEQFF
>NA|TRBJ2-1|NA|TRBV19
TGTGCCAGTAATCGACAAGCGAGCTCCTACAATGAGCAGTTCTTC
CASNRQASSYNEQFF
>many|TRBJ1-5|NA|TRBV12-3/TRBV12-4
TGTGCCAGCAGTTCAGGGGTGGGCAATCAGCCCCAGCATTTT
CASSSGVGNQPQHF
>NA|TRBJ1-1|NA|TRBV19
TGTGCCAGTAGTATAGCCGCCCCAGGGGAAGCTTTCTTT
CASSIAAPGEAFF
>many|TRBJ2-7|TRBD1|TRBV2
TGTGCCAGCAATATACAGGGGGAATACAAGCAGTACTTC
CASNIQGEYKQYF
>NA|TRBJ1-3|NA|TRBV25-1
TGTGCCAGCAGTGAATATTGGCGACAACTCCTTTGCCCATCTGGAAACACCATATATTTT
CASSEYWRQLLCPSGNTIYF
>NA|TRBJ2-5|NA|TRBV5-5
TGTGCCAGCAGCTTGGAAGGGCGGGATCGAGAGACCCAGTACTTC
CASSLEGRDRETQYF
>few|TRBJ2-5|TRBD1|TRBV5-1
TGCGCCAGCAGCTTTGGACAGGGGGCTGAGGCCCAGTACTTC
CASSFGQGAEAQYF
>many|TRBJ2-1|TRBD1|TRBV9
TGTGCCAGCAGGCAGACAGGGGATGATGAGCAGTTCTTC
CASRQTGDDEQFF
>many|TRBJ1-1|NA|TRBV5-1
TGCGCCAGCAGCTCCCTTGTGGGGGGCACTGAAGCTTTCTTT
CASSSLVGGTEAFF
>few|TRBJ2-5|NA|TRBV10-3
TGTGGGTGTGGGCAGGGGCGCCAAGAGACCCAGTACTTC
CGCGQGRQETQYF
>once|TRBJ2-7|TRBD1|TRBV9
TGTGCCAGCAGCGTTACGCCGGGACAGGGCTACGAGCAGTACTTC
CASSVTPGQGYEQYF
>many|TRBJ2-1|TRBD2|TRBV20-1
TGCAGTGCTAGAGAGGGGACTAGCGGGATAAATGAGCAGTTCTTC
CSAREGTSGINEQFF
>NA|TRBJ2-5|NA|TRBV9
TGTGCCAGCAGCGTAGCGGGTAGGGGCGGGCAGACCCAGTACTTC
CASSVAGRGGQTQYF
>NA|TRBJ2-7|TRBD2|TRBV25-1
TGTGCCAGCAGTCCCACTCCTTTGGCGGGAGACGAGCAGTACTTC
CASSPTPLAGDEQYF
>few|TRBJ2-1|NA|TRBV12-3/TRBV12-4
TGTGCCAGCAGTCATAGCACAGAGCAGTTCTTC
CASSHSTEQFF
>NA|TRBJ2-2|NA|TRBV27
TGTGCCAGCGGATATGGGGCGGATCCCGGGAACACCGGGGAGCTGTTTTTT
CASGYGADPGNTGELFF
>NA|TRBJ2-2|NA|TRBV20-1
TGCAGTGCAGGGACATTGGACACCGGGGAGCTGTTTTTT
CSAGTLDTGELFF
>many|TRBJ1-1|TRBD1|TRBV27
TGTGCCAGCAGTTCCGGGACAGGGCCATTCACTGAAGCTTTCTTT
CASSSGTGPFTEAFF
>few|TRBJ1-2|TRBD1|TRBV5-1
TGCGCCAGCAGCACCGAACAGGGGGCCTATGGCTACACCTTC
CASSTEQGAYGYTF
>few|TRBJ2-7|TRBD2|TRBV7-2
TGTGCCAGCAGCTTACTAGCGGGAGGACTCTCCTACAATGAGCAGTACTTC
CASSLLAGGLSYNEQYF
>many|TRBJ1-4|TRBD1|TRBV12-3/TRBV12-4
TGTGCCAGCAGTTTCACAGGGGAGGGAAATGAAAAACTGTTTTTT
CASSFTGEGNEKLFF
>many|TRBJ2-7|TRBD1|TRBV6-2/TRBV6-3
TGTGCCAGCAGTGCCGGACAGGTGGGCTACGAGCAGTACTTC
CASSAGQVGYEQYF
>NA|TRBJ1-2|NA|TRBV5-4
TGTGCCAGCAGCTTGCTAACAGGGAACTATGGCTACACCTTC
CASSLLTGNYGYTF
>many|TRBJ2-5|NA|TRBV27
TGTGCCAGCAGTTTAGAGTACAAACAAGAGACCCAGTACTTC
CASSLEYKQETQYF
>many|TRBJ2-3|NA|TRBV5-1
TGCGCCAGCAGCTTGGCCGTACAGGGTGAAGACACAGATACGCAGTATTTT
CASSLAVQGEDTDTQYF
>NA|TRBJ1-1|NA|TRBV7-9
TGTGCCAGCCGCCCCCCGAGGGCACTAAACACTGAAGCTTTCTTT
CASRPPRALNTEAFF
>once|TRBJ2-7|NA|TRBV5-6
TGTGCCAGCAGCCCGTCAGACCTAGGCGAGCAGTACTTC
CASSPSDLGEQYF